Each of the 10 T cell receptor beta chains below was sequenced from the same sample in a study of CD8+CD57+ T cells in acquired aplastic anemia. All patients picked for sequencing had shown, by flow cytometry, an expansion of CD8+CD57+ cells. Researchers used genomic DNA as the template to profile TCR beta VDJ and CDR3. TCRdb passed the reads through MiXCR, listing each CDR3 protein once. The sample has about 170,000 distinct CDR3 sequences; 40% to 55% are singletons. The material sequenced was sorted CD4+, CD8+, or CD8+CD57+ T cells (not recorded which) from PBMCs. Receptor source: a human donor with aplastic anemia.

This clonotype was seen a single time. The CDR3 loop is CAISTLNGETQYF. The CDR3 nucleotides are TGTGCCATCAGCACGCTTAATGGAGAGACCCAGTACTTC. This sequence joins TRBV10-3 and TRBJ2-5; no definite D call. From germline, CDR1 is ENHRY and CDR2 SYGVKD. The CDR3 contains 13 residues. V was cut by 6 bases and J by 4 bases, with 12 bases left in between.

This clonotype was picked up many times. The chain combines TRBV20-1 with TRBJ1-3; unclear D gene. Per germline, CDR1 DFQATT and CDR2 SNEGSKA (reference sequence). V lost 3 bases to trimming and J lost 0 bases, with 3 bases between them. The CDR3 runs 12 residues. The DNA of the CDR3 is TGCAGTGCTAGGTCCTCTGGAAACACCATATATTTT. Protein: CSARSSGNTIYF.

The J gene is TRBJ1-5, the V gene TRBV10-3; D not certain. The germline V and J ends were trimmed by 2 bases and 1 base, with 9 bases remaining between them. The CDR3 loop spans 15 amino acids. Looked up from germline, CDR1 is ENHRY and CDR2 is SYGVKD. DNA of the CDR3: TGTGCCATCAGTGAGGGACGGCTGAGCAATCAGCCCCAGCATTTT. It yields the protein CAISEGRLSNQPQHF.

The rearrangement joins TRBV6-1 to TRBJ1-5; unclear D gene. Germline V gene sequence: CDR1 MNHNS, CDR2 SASEGT. The CDR3 has 14 residues. The V and J ends lost 3 bases and 3 bases respectively, with 9 bases between them. Here the CDR3 DNA reads TGTGCCAGCAGTGACAGGATCTTCAATCAGCCCCAGCATTTT. Protein product: CASSDRIFNQPQHF.

The sample holds many counts of this clonotype. The rearrangement uses TRBV20-1 and TRBJ2-1; 8 nucleotides line up with TRBD2. This CDR3 is 13 amino acids long. Germline values: CDR1 DFQATT, CDR2 SNEGSKA (reference sequence). V gave up 3 bases and J gave up 10 bases; unmatched junction bases: 8. The DNA of the CDR3 is TGCAGTGCTAGGCCGGGGGGGGCCGGCGAGCAGTTCTTC. This translates into CSARPGGAGEQFF.

This clonotype came up many times. The rearrangement links TRBV9 to TRBJ1-3, with D possibly TRBD1 on 6 matching bases. V lost 2 bases, J lost 0 bases, and 12 bases lay in between. The CDR3 has 16 amino acids. From germline, CDR1 is SGDLS and CDR2 YYNGEE. CDR3 sequence (DNA): TGTGCCAGCAGCGTTACAGGGAAACTCTCTGGAAACACCATATATTTT. This encodes CASSVTGKLSGNTIYF.

V gene TRBV20-1 combines with J gene TRBJ2-7, with 7 bases fitting TRBD1. This CDR3 is built from 17 residues. After removal of 2 bases from V and 3 bases from J, the junction contained 16 bases not matched to a gene. CDR1 and CDR2 from the germline V gene are DFQATT and SNEGSKA (reference sequence). The CDR3 here is CSARTTKSPRGIYEQYF. Here the CDR3 DNA reads TGCAGTGCTAGAACGACAAAGAGTCCCAGGGGGATCTACGAGCAGTACTTC.

This clonotype showed up many times. V usage is TRBV7-8 and J usage is TRBJ1-6; 11 nucleotides match TRBD1. The CDR3 has 15 residues. Trimming took 7 bases from V and 7 from J; bases not matched to a gene: 6. Germline V gene data show CDR1 as SGHVS and CDR2 as FQNEAQ. The CDR3 DNA reads as TGTGCCAGCACCACACGGACAGGGGGCAATTCACCCCTCCACTTT. It codes for CASTTRTGGNSPLHF. Combining the CDR3 with reference TRBV7-8 and TRBJ1-6 gives the whole variable domain GAGVSQSPRYKVAKRGQDVALRCDPISGHVSLFWYQQALGQGPEFLTYFQNEAQLDKSGLPSDRFFAERPEGSVSTLKIQRTQQEDSAVYLCASTTRTGGNSPLHFGNGTRLTVT.

This clonotype was observed at least ten times. The chain uses TRBV11-2 and TRBJ2-3; no clear D gene. Germline assignment: CDR1 SGHAT and CDR2 FQNNGV. Trimming took off 3 bases at V and 6 bases at J, with 19 bases between the two ends. The CDR3 has 16 residues. CDR3 bases: TGTGCCAGCAGCTTCCGGCGAATTCTTGGATTGGATACGCAGTATTTT. Its protein is CASSFRRILGLDTQYF.

The chain is built from TRBV10-2 and TRBJ2-7, with 10 bases lining up with TRBD2. The CDR3 spans 15 residues. V shed 8 bases and J 6 bases; nucleotides not matched to a gene: 13. CDR1 is WSHSY and CDR2 is SAAADI in the germline V gene. The CDR3 DNA sequence: TGCGCCAGCCTACGGACAGCGGGAGGGCCCGGCGAGCAGTACTTC. Encoded protein: CASLRTAGGPGEQYF.